Presented here are 25 T cell receptor beta chains from one specimen sequenced in a study of blood T cells in healthy people across ages. A second PCR, run for roughly 7 to 12 cycles, used a sample-barcoded 5' primer plus a J-beta primer mix. TCRdb ran MiXCR on the 5' RACE reads and lists one entry per CDR3 protein. The sample includes roughly 800,000 distinct CDR3 sequences, 25% of them seen just once. Separately, the same data were catalogued under a study of T cells of mothers and their children.

The specimen was blood. Receptor source: a boy aged 5 to 17 in good health.

The table lists this clonotype with a few counts. V gene TRBV2 combines with J gene TRBJ2-3, with a possible D match to TRBD1 (6 bases). V lost 6 bases to trimming and J lost 4 bases, with 14 bases between them. Germline values: CDR1 SNHLY, CDR2 FYNNEI. This CDR3 comprises 14 residues. In DNA form, the CDR3 reads TGTGCCAGCAGAGGCAGGGACACGGCAGATACGCAGTATTTT. It yields the protein CASRGRDTADTQYF.

CDR3 in amino acids: CASSLGWGAWFF. The CDR3 nucleotides are TGTGCCAGCAGCTTGGGTTGGGGCGCGTGGTTCTTC. The chain links TRBV7-9 to TRBJ2-1; TRBD1 is a possible D gene (5 bases). Trimming took 3 bases from V and 15 from J, leaving 15 bases between them. Germline CDR1 SEHNR, CDR2 FQNEAQ (reference sequence). The CDR3 sequence is 12 residues long. Drawing the rest from reference TRBV7-9 and TRBJ2-1, the complete variable domain is DTGVSQNPRHKITKRGQNVTFRCDPISEHNRLYWYRQTLGQGPEFLTYFQNEAQLEKSRLLSDRFSAERPKGSFSTLEIQRTEQGDSAMYLCASSLGWGAWFFGPGTRLTVL.

DNA for the CDR3: TGTGCCAGCAGCTTAGCGAACGCGGGGGAAGAGACCCAGTACTTC. Protein: CASSLANAGEETQYF. This sequence joins TRBV11-1 and TRBJ2-5; 7 nucleotides agree with TRBD2. CDR1 is SGHAT, CDR2 FQDESV, per germline (reference sequence). The CDR3 is 15 residues long. Losses at the gene ends were 0 bases for V and 3 bases for J; bases not matched to a gene: 4.

As DNA, the CDR3 is TGTGCCAGCAGCCAAGTAGACAGGGACTACGAGCAGTACTTC. It specifies CASSQVDRDYEQYF. V gene TRBV4-2 combines with J gene TRBJ2-7, with 7 nucleotides matching TRBD1. The junction had 3 bases not matched to a gene; V was cut back by 1 base and J by 3 bases. The CDR3 consists of 14 residues. In germline, CDR1 is LGHNA, CDR2 YNFKEQ.

The chain couples TRBV3-1 to TRBJ1-2, with D uncertain. Germline values: CDR1 LGHDT, CDR2 YNNKEL (reference sequence). The V and J ends lost 4 bases and 0 bases respectively, with 9 bases between them. CDR3 size: 14 residues. As DNA, the CDR3 is TGTGCCAGCAGCCTTCTGACGGCTAACTATGGCTACACCTTC. This gives the protein CASSLLTANYGYTF.

This clonotype occurred a few times. The chain has TRBV13 and TRBJ2-1, with D tentatively TRBD2 (7 bases). CDR1 is PRHDT and CDR2 is FYEKMQ in the germline V gene (reference sequence). The CDR3 sequence is 15 residues long. V lost 2 bases, J lost 5 bases, and 13 bases lay in between. In nucleotides, the CDR3 is TGTGCCAGCAGCTTAATGTCGGGGGGCGACAATGAGCAGTTCTTC. Encoded protein: CASSLMSGGDNEQFF.

The chain couples TRBV2 to TRBJ1-1, with 7 nucleotides matching TRBD1. Germline values: CDR1 SNHLY, CDR2 FYNNEI. This CDR3 has 14 amino acids. V shed 8 bases and J 0 bases; nucleotides not matched to a gene: 6. The DNA of the CDR3 is TGTGCCAGCGACAGGGTTCGAATGAACACTGAAGCTTTCTTT. It codes for CASDRVRMNTEAFF.

The sample holds a few counts of this clonotype. This chain links TRBV13 with TRBJ2-3; a weak D match, TRBD2 (6 bases). This CDR3 is 14 amino acids long. The V and J ends lost 7 bases and 2 bases respectively, with 13 bases between them. The germline gives CDR1 PRHDT, CDR2 FYEKMQ (reference sequence). The CDR3 region has the DNA TGTGCCAGCACCAAACTAGCATACACAGATACGCAGTATTTT. Residues: CASTKLAYTDTQYF.

This clonotype showed up just a few times. The chain carries TRBV28 and TRBJ2-1; possibly TRBD2 for D (5 bases). The CDR3 runs to 13 residues. The V and J ends lost 8 bases and 7 bases respectively, with 15 bases between them. Germline CDR1 and CDR2: MDHEN and SYDVKM. The CDR3 region is CASQRAAWNEQFF. The CDR3 nucleotides read TGTGCCAGCCAGAGGGCTGCCTGGAATGAGCAGTTCTTC.

The chain carries TRBV10-3 and TRBJ1-1; D perhaps matches TRBD1 (6 bases). Germline V gives CDR1 ENHRY, CDR2 SYGVKD. The CDR3 is 13 amino acids. The V gene lost 6 bases and the J gene lost 4 bases, with 12 bases spanning the gap. The CDR3 coding sequence is TGTGCCATCAGAGCCGGGACAAGCACTGAAGCTTTCTTT. This codes for CAIRAGTSTEAFF.

A few counts support this clonotype. The J gene is TRBJ2-5, the V gene TRBV7-9; 8 nucleotides agree with TRBD2. J gave up 7 bases and V 6 bases, and 10 bases lay outside the gene matches. Germline values: CDR1 SEHNR, CDR2 FQNEAQ (reference sequence). The CDR3 length is 14 residues. In nucleotides, the CDR3 is TGTGCCAGCAGGGATACTAGCGGTGGGCGGACCCAGTACTTC. This translates into CASRDTSGGRTQYF.

The chain joins TRBV3-1 to TRBJ2-5; TRBD2 might be the D (5 bases). TRBJ2-7 matches the DNA end more closely, so the J call is doubtful. Germline lookup yields CDR1 LGHDT and CDR2 YNNKEL (reference sequence). The CDR3 consists of 16 residues. The chain's CDR3 is CASSPDRGYSSYEQYF. CDR3 in DNA: TGTGCCAGCAGCCCTGATCGAGGGTATAGCTCCTACGAGCAGTACTTC.

V and J are TRBV9 and TRBJ2-2, with 8 bases identical to TRBD1. The germline gives CDR1 SGDLS, CDR2 YYNGEE. The ends lost 3 bases at V and 0 bases at J; junction bases unmatched: 4. The CDR3 spans 16 residues. CDR3 amino acids: CASSAAGGTNTGELFF. The CDR3 DNA is TGTGCCAGCAGCGCCGCAGGGGGCACGAACACCGGGGAGCTGTTTTTT.

This clonotype has a handful of counts. The chain has TRBV7-9 and TRBJ2-1; TRBD2 agrees at 12 bases. Germline trimming cut 4 bases from V and 6 bases from J; bases unmatched to any gene: 7. The CDR3 is made up of 16 amino acids. Looked up from germline, CDR1 is SEHNR and CDR2 is FQNEAQ (reference sequence). This chain's CDR3 is CASSSDPSGRANEQFF. The CDR3 bases are TGTGCCAGCAGCTCTGATCCTAGCGGGAGGGCCAATGAGCAGTTCTTC. Based on the CDR3 plus reference TRBV7-9 and TRBJ2-1, the full variable domain is DTGVSQNPRHKITKRGQNVTFRCDPISEHNRLYWYRQTLGQGPEFLTYFQNEAQLEKSRLLSDRFSAERPKGSFSTLEIQRTEQGDSAMYLCASSSDPSGRANEQFFGPGTRLTVL.

This clonotype was detected a few times. The chain uses TRBV29-1 and TRBJ2-2; 14 bases are a match to TRBD2. Germline V gene sequence: CDR1 SQVTM, CDR2 ANQGSEA. The CDR3 runs to 14 residues. Unmatched junction bases numbered 6, after V lost 7 bases and J lost 8 bases. The chain's CDR3 is CSGGTSGSTGELFF. CDR3 DNA: TGCAGCGGGGGGACTAGCGGGAGTACTGGGGAGCTGTTTTTT.

The chain combines TRBV29-1 with TRBJ2-7; TRBD2 agrees at 7 bases. The germline gives CDR1 SQVTM, CDR2 ANQGSEA. V dropped 6 bases and J dropped 4; count of bases not matched to a gene: 12. The CDR3 contains 14 residues. The CDR3 spells CSVRAGVAKYEQYF. As DNA, the CDR3 is TGCAGCGTCCGGGCGGGAGTGGCGAAGTACGAGCAGTACTTC.

A few counts support this clonotype. This chain connects TRBV20-1 to TRBJ1-3, with D perhaps TRBD1 (6 bases). This CDR3 has 15 amino acids. Germline CDR1 is DFQATT and CDR2 is SNEGSKA (reference sequence). V was clipped by 1 base and J by 4 bases, with 14 bases between them. The CDR3: CSARGGRGRGNTIYF. DNA for the CDR3: TGCAGTGCTAGAGGAGGCAGGGGAAGGGGAAACACCATATATTTT.

This clonotype came up a few times. The chain uses TRBV13 and TRBJ2-1; D possibly corresponds to TRBD2 (6 bases). V was trimmed by 0 bases and J by 4 bases, leaving 7 bases between them. CDR3 length: 14 amino acids. Germline loops: CDR1 PRHDT, CDR2 FYEKMQ (reference sequence). CDR3 bases: TGTGCCAGCAGCTTAGGCCGGGGGTACAATGAGCAGTTCTTC. Translating it yields CASSLGRGYNEQFF.

The chain has TRBV5-1 and TRBJ1-1, with D hard to call. The germline V gene has CDR1 SGHRS and CDR2 YFSETQ. CDR3 size: 13 residues. Trimming stripped 0 bases from V and 6 bases from J, with 9 bases between. The CDR3 region has the DNA TGCGCCAGCAGCTTGGGGCAGTTTTCTGAAGCTTTCTTT. This encodes CASSLGQFSEAFF. Supplemented by reference TRBV5-1 and TRBJ1-1, the full variable domain reads KAGVTQTPRYLIKTRGQQVTLSCSPISGHRSVSWYQQTPGQGLQFLFEYFSETQRNKGNFPGRFSGRQFSNSRSEMNVSTLELGDSALYLCASSLGQFSEAFFGQGTRLTVV.

This clonotype was counted only a few times. The chain joins TRBV24-1 to TRBJ2-5; 15 bases line up with TRBD2. The tail of the sequence fits TRBJ2-1 better, so the J call may be wrong. CDR3 length: 14 residues. Germline V gene lookup returns CDR1 KGHDR and CDR2 SFDVKD. The DNA for the CDR3 is TGTGCCACCGCGGGACTAGCGGGGGGAAATGAGCAGTTCTTC. Residues: CATAGLAGGNEQFF.

The V call is TRBV20-1, the J call TRBJ1-1, with D maybe TRBD1 (5 bases). CDR3 size: 12 residues. Per the germline V gene, CDR1 is DFQATT and CDR2 is SNEGSKA (reference sequence). The ends were cut back, 2 bases at V and 7 bases at J, with 11 bases in the middle. The CDR3 sequence is CSARSGQLEAFF. CDR3 in DNA: TGCAGTGCTAGATCAGGGCAGCTTGAAGCTTTCTTT.

This clonotype was seen a few times. This chain connects TRBV28 to TRBJ2-7, with D uncertain. Germline V gene data show CDR1 as MDHEN and CDR2 as SYDVKM. V was shortened by 6 bases and J by 6 bases, with 15 bases between the two germline ends. The CDR3 is 13 amino acids. For the CDR3, the DNA is TGTGCCAGCAGCCGTGCGATCTCCCCCGAGCAGTACTTC. It codes for CASSRAISPEQYF.

J is TRBJ1-1 and V is TRBV29-1; D is undetermined. This CDR3 has 12 amino acids. V lost 4 bases, J lost 4 bases, and 10 bases lay in between. Germline V gene lookup returns CDR1 SQVTM and CDR2 ANQGSEA. The CDR3 is CSVVRGGTEAFF. CDR3 DNA: TGCAGCGTTGTCCGGGGTGGCACTGAAGCTTTCTTT.

This clonotype showed up just once. This rearrangement joins TRBV7-2 to TRBJ1-4, with 7 positions matching TRBD1. The germline CDR1 and CDR2 sequences are SGHTA and FQGNSA. The CDR3 contains 16 residues. Losses at the gene ends were 4 bases for V and 8 bases for J; bases not matched to a gene: 13. The CDR3 DNA reads as TGTGCCAGCAGCTCATCCCCGTCAGGGGGAGTCGAAAAACTGTTTTTT. Translated: CASSSSPSGGVEKLFF.

Concerning this clonotype itself: At one end the junction does not follow the germline gene, possibly because of a read error. The chain couples TRBV28 to TRBJ2-2; TRBD1 or TRBD2 may be the D gene (5 bases each). The CDR3 runs to 14 residues. From germline, CDR1 is MDHEN and CDR2 SYDVKM. CDR3 nucleotide sequence: TGTGCCAGCAGTGATCCAGGGAAAACCGGGGAGCTGTGTTTT. Protein sequence: CASSDPGKTGELCF.